The 26 T cell receptor beta chains in this list originate from one sample, sequenced in a study of CDR3 diversity in severe acne. TCRdb independently ran MiXCR on the PCR reads; one entry per CDR3 protein. The sample has approximately 90,000 distinct CDR3 sequences, around 50% seen once. Sequenced input: blood. These TCRs come from a male donor with severe acne vulgaris.

This clonotype is a singleton in its sample. The V call is TRBV30, the J call TRBJ1-5, with no clear D. V was cut by 0 bases and J by 4 bases, with 7 bases left in between. The CDR3 is made up of 13 amino acids. The germline gives CDR1 GTSNPN, CDR2 SVGIG (reference sequence). The CDR3 sequence is CAWSVEGNQPQHF. The CDR3 bases are TGTGCCTGGAGTGTTGAGGGAAATCAGCCCCAGCATTTT. The full variable domain, in which reference TRBV30 and TRBJ1-5 provide the parts outside the CDR3, is SQTIHQWPATLVQPVGSPLSLECTVEGTSNPNLYWYRQAAGRGLQLLFYSVGIGQISSEVPQNLSASRPQDRQFILSSKKLLLSDSGFYLCAWSVEGNQPQHFGDGTRLSIL.

By its share, this clonotype is medium-sized. The chain links TRBV24-1 to TRBJ2-1; 15 nucleotides align to TRBD2. Germline lookup yields CDR1 KGHDR and CDR2 SFDVKD. J was trimmed by 4 bases and V by 1 base; bases with no gene match: 1. This CDR3 is built from 17 residues. CDR3 in amino acids: CATSDLGTSGRYNEQFF. The CDR3, as DNA: TGTGCCACCAGTGATTTAGGGACTAGCGGGAGGTACAATGAGCAGTTCTTC.

As concerns this clonotype: This may be a read error, as it is one base from a much larger clone. The genes are TRBV2 and TRBJ2-5; the D gene is possibly TRBD2 (5 bases). Germline V gene data show CDR1 as SNHLY and CDR2 as FYNNEI. The CDR3 is 15 residues long. Trimming pared 7 bases from V and 5 bases from J, leaving 20 bases between. The CDR3 is CASTAWEHPEETQYF. The CDR3 coding sequence is TGTGCCAGCACGGCCTGGGAGCACCCGGAGGAGACCCAGTACTTC.

With regard to this clonotype: A much larger clone differs from this one at a single base, so this may be a read error. The chain links TRBV7-3 to TRBJ2-1; 9 bases map to TRBD1. The CDR3 spans 12 residues. Germline CDR1 reads SGHTA; CDR2 reads FQGTGA. The CDR3 loop is CASSLDGTGQSF. CDR3 sequence (DNA): TGTGCCAGCAGCTTAGACGGGACAGGGCAGTCCTTC.

This clonotype occurred a few times. The V call is TRBV28, the J call TRBJ2-7, with TRBD2 matching over 9 bases. V was clipped by 7 bases and J by 1 base; unmatched bases: 5. CDR1 is MDHEN, CDR2 SYDVKM, per germline. This CDR3 is built from 14 residues. The CDR3: CASTPSGASYEQYF. The CDR3 nucleotides are TGTGCCAGCACCCCTAGCGGGGCATCCTACGAGCAGTACTTC.

This clonotype turned up a few times. The CDR3 DNA sequence: TGCAGCGTTGGTCGCTGGGACAGGGGTGCTGGGGCCAACGTCCTGACTTTC. This encodes CSVGRWDRGAGANVLTF. V and J are TRBV29-1 and TRBJ2-6; 10 bases are a match to TRBD1. V shed 4 bases, J shed 2 bases, and the junction held 8 bases outside the gene matches. In germline, CDR1 is SQVTM, CDR2 ANQGSEA. The CDR3 is 17 residues long.

This clonotype was detected a few times. The rearrangement joins TRBV6-1 to TRBJ2-7; 9 positions match TRBD1. Germline lookup yields CDR1 MNHNS and CDR2 SASEGT. The ends lost 3 bases at V and 2 bases at J; junction bases unmatched: 14. The CDR3 sequence is 18 residues long. The CDR3 here is CASSDSLRGTGKTYEQYF. For the CDR3, the DNA is TGTGCCAGCAGTGACTCTTTGAGAGGGACAGGGAAGACCTACGAGCAGTACTTC.

This chain links TRBV4-2 with TRBJ1-5; D is possibly TRBD1 (6 bases). Germline lookup yields CDR1 LGHNA and CDR2 YNFKEQ. The CDR3 contains 18 residues. Trimming pared 4 bases from V and 0 bases from J, leaving 19 bases between. Written as DNA, the CDR3 is TGTGCCAGCAGCCCTCGGTTCGGACAGACGGATAGCAATCAGCCCCAGCATTTT. It translates to CASSPRFGQTDSNQPQHF.

A note on this clonotype: The junction differs from germline at one of its ends, possibly a read error. The V gene is TRBV18, the J gene TRBJ1-2, with D possibly being TRBD1 (6 bases). The germline CDR1 and CDR2 sequences are KGHSH and LQKENI. The CDR3 length is 15 residues. This chain's CDR3 is CASSSKQGHGYGCTF. CDR3 sequence (DNA): TGTGCCAGCTCATCTAAGCAGGGGCACGGTTATGGCTGCACCTTC. Variable domain in full (rest from reference TRBV18 and TRBJ1-2): NAGVMQNPRHLVRRRGQEARLRCSPMKGHSHVYWYRQLPEEGLKFMVYLQKENIIDESGMPKERFSAEFPKEGPSILRIQQVVRGDSAAYFCASSSKQGHGYGCTFGSGTRLTVV.

As concerns this clonotype: It may be a read error: a sequence one base away is much more abundant. The genes are TRBV6-4 and TRBJ2-1; TRBD2 agrees at 15 bases. Germline V gene lookup returns CDR1 MRHNA and CDR2 SNTAGT. CDR3 length: 19 residues. CDR3 sequence (DNA): TGCGCCAGCAGCTTAGGACAGGGACGGACTAGCGGGAGGGTAAATGAGCAGCTCTTC. Encoded protein: CASSLGQGRTSGRVNEQLF.

This chain connects TRBV19 to TRBJ1-5; D remains unclear. Germline assignment: CDR1 LNHDA and CDR2 SQIVND (reference sequence). V dropped 7 bases and J dropped 0 bases, with 13 bases sitting between them. This CDR3 comprises 15 residues. The CDR3 bases are TGTGCCAGTAAAGGCTGGCAACCTAGCAATCAGCCCCAGCATTTT. Amino acids: CASKGWQPSNQPQHF.

V gene TRBV7-9 combines with J gene TRBJ1-1; the match to TRBD1 covers 7 bases. Germline V gene lookup returns CDR1 SEHNR and CDR2 FQNEAQ (reference sequence). This CDR3 region has 16 residues. V shed 3 bases, J shed 1 base, and the junction held 8 bases outside the gene matches. The DNA for the CDR3 is TGTGCCAGCAGCTTCAGGGGGTTTGGAACGAACACTGAAGCTTTCTTT. Translating it yields CASSFRGFGTNTEAFF.

This clonotype was detected ten times or more. This sequence joins TRBV29-1 and TRBJ2-3, with a tentative D call TRBD1 (6 bases). Trimming removed 5 bases at V and 1 base at J, with 10 bases between. The CDR3 sequence is 13 residues long. From germline, CDR1 is SQVTM and CDR2 ANQGSEA. The CDR3 DNA reads TGCAGCGTTCAACAGGGTGGCACAGATACGCAGTATTTT. It codes for CSVQQGGTDTQYF.

This clonotype has ten or more counts. This chain connects TRBV6-5 to TRBJ2-3; D is possibly TRBD2 (5 bases). Germline CDR1 is MNHEY and CDR2 is SVGAGI. The germline V and J ends were trimmed by 2 bases and 3 bases, with 6 bases remaining between them. The CDR3 consists of 13 residues. The CDR3 reads CASSYRGTDTQYF. CDR3 coding DNA: TGTGCCAGCAGTTACCGAGGGACAGATACGCAGTATTTT.

CDR3 region: CSAQMGESSNQPQHF. The CDR3 nucleotides are TGCAGTGCCCAAATGGGGGAGTCAAGCAATCAGCCCCAGCATTTT. V and J are TRBV20-1 and TRBJ1-5; TRBD1 is a possible D gene (5 bases). Germline CDR1 DFQATT, CDR2 SNEGSKA (reference sequence). Between the trimmed V and J ends, which lost 6 bases and 1 base, there was a span of 16 bases. The CDR3 has 15 residues.

A remark on this clonotype: One end of the junction fails to match germline, which may point to a read error. The V call is TRBV20-1, the J call TRBJ1-2; unclear D gene. Per the germline V gene, CDR1 is DFQATT and CDR2 is SNEGSKA (reference sequence). CDR3 length equals 11 residues. CDR3 amino acids: CSATGSYGHTF. The CDR3 nucleotides read TGCAGTGCCACTGGGTCCTATGGCCACACCTTC.

The rearrangement uses TRBV3-1 and TRBJ1-3, with a tentative D call TRBD1 (6 bases). CDR3 size: 15 residues. CDR1 is LGHDT, CDR2 YNNKEL, per germline (reference sequence). Trimming took off 4 bases at V and 0 bases at J, with 10 bases between the two ends. The DNA of the CDR3 is TGTGCCAGCAGCCCCAGGACAGACTCTGGAAACACCATATATTTT. This sequence encodes CASSPRTDSGNTIYF.

This clonotype has at least ten counts. The genes are TRBV20-1 and TRBJ2-1; D is unclear. Germline lookup yields CDR1 DFQATT and CDR2 SNEGSKA (reference sequence). V was cut by 0 bases and J by 3 bases, with 27 bases left in between. The CDR3 extends over 20 amino acids. CDR3 in DNA: TGCAGTGCTAGAGATCTTCAGAGGAGTTCGCGGCAGGTTATCTACAATGAGCAGTTCTTC. It specifies CSARDLQRSSRQVIYNEQFF.

The V call is TRBV15, the J call TRBJ2-5; 15 nucleotides match TRBD2. The germline V gene has CDR1 LNHNV and CDR2 YYDKDF (reference sequence). The CDR3 extends over 16 amino acids. The V segment lost 4 bases and the J segment 2 bases; nucleotides outside the gene matches: 2. The CDR3 DNA reads as TGTGCCACCAGCATTGGACTAGCGGGAGGGCAAGAGACCCAGTACTTC. This sequence encodes CATSIGLAGGQETQYF.

Ten or more counts support this clonotype. This chain links TRBV25-1 with TRBJ1-1; 7 bases align to TRBD1. V lost 2 bases, J lost 4 bases, and 10 bases stayed unmatched. Looked up from germline, CDR1 is MGHDK and CDR2 is SYGVNS. There are 16 residues in the CDR3. The CDR3 DNA is TGTGCCAGCAGTGAACGCGGACAGGAGTTAAGCACTGAAGCTTTCTTT. It translates to CASSERGQELSTEAFF. Full variable domain (outside the CDR3, taken from reference TRBV25-1 and TRBJ1-1): EADIYQTPRYLVIGTGKKITLECSQTMGHDKMYWYQQDPGMELHLIHYSYGVNSTEKGDLSSESTVSRIRTEHFPLTLESARPSHTSQYLCASSERGQELSTEAFFGQGTRLTVV.

This clonotype occurred a few times. The chain recombines TRBV19 with TRBJ2-2; 11 bases are shared with TRBD1. The CDR3 totals 18 residues. Germline V gene sequence: CDR1 LNHDA, CDR2 SQIVND (reference sequence). After removal of 6 bases from V and 5 bases from J, the junction contained 14 bases not matched to a gene. The CDR3: CASSRSPGQGARTGELFF. The CDR3 DNA reads TGTGCCAGTAGCCGTTCCCCTGGACAGGGGGCGCGGACCGGGGAGCTGTTTTTT.

The chain is built from TRBV20-1 and TRBJ2-1; no clear D. V was shortened by 1 base and J by 0 bases, with 13 bases between the two germline ends. Germline CDR1 DFQATT, CDR2 SNEGSKA (reference sequence). The CDR3 runs 16 residues. This CDR3 is CSARVSPISSYNEQFF. The CDR3 DNA reads TGCAGTGCTAGAGTATCACCCATCAGCTCCTACAATGAGCAGTTCTTC.

The J gene is TRBJ2-2, the V gene TRBV10-1, with D unresolved. The CDR3 sequence is 14 residues long. Trimming shortened V by 0 bases and J by 4 bases, and 6 bases separated the two germline ends. The germline V gene encodes CDR1 WNHNN and CDR2 SYGVQD (reference sequence). CDR3 DNA: TGCGCCAGCAGTGAGTCTATTGGCACCGGGGAGCTGTTTTTT. It codes for CASSESIGTGELFF.

The chain recombines TRBV20-1 with TRBJ1-1, with TRBD1 matching over 9 bases. The CDR3 runs to 13 residues. Germline CDR1 is DFQATT and CDR2 is SNEGSKA (reference sequence). J gave up 9 bases and V 8 bases, and 13 bases lay outside the gene matches. This CDR3 reads CSTRTGATRKAFF. As DNA, the CDR3 is TGCAGTACAAGGACAGGGGCGACGCGAAAAGCTTTCTTT.

A note on this clonotype: This may be a read error: a much more frequent sequence differs by one nucleotide. The gene calls are TRBV10-3 and TRBJ2-6; D not resolved. The CDR3 length is 16 residues. The germline CDR1 and CDR2 sequences are ENHRY and SYGVKD. V was pared by 7 bases and J by 7 bases, with 20 bases between. CDR3 sequence: CAITTRRLLAANVLTF. DNA of the CDR3: TGTGCCATCACTACACGACGTCTGTTGGCAGCCAACGTCCTGACTTTC.

As to this clonotype: This likely comes from a read error, as the CDR3 has no conserved phenylalanine or tryptophan at its end. This rearrangement joins TRBV4-3 to TRBJ2-3; perhaps D is TRBD1 or TRBD2 (5 bases each). This CDR3 spans 16 amino acids. Trimming took off 0 bases at V and 1 base at J, with 11 bases between the two ends. Per the germline V gene, CDR1 is LGHNA and CDR2 is YSLEER. CDR3 loop: CASSQDGRGGTDTQYY. In DNA form, the CDR3 reads TGCGCCAGCAGCCAAGATGGGAGAGGGGGCACAGATACGCAGTATTAT.